This is a list of T cell receptor beta chains from one sample in a study of T cell changes during pregnancy in multiple sclerosis. Measured with immunoSEQ multiplex PCR; TCRdb has only the in-frame clones, and not every one. The sample has 35,000 to 45,000 clones; less than 90% are singletons. Sequenced here: CD4+ T cells from peripheral blood mononuclear cells, sampled in the first trimester of pregnancy. Source of these receptors: a female donor with multiple sclerosis, enrolled in a pregnancy study. The CDR3 runs from the conserved cysteine through the conserved F or W. The order of the fields is clone size, V gene, CDR3 length, D gene, J gene, CDR3 DNA, CDR3 protein. D genes are given only for firm matches. Rows may omit the clone size; those that give it use once, few, many or a size class.

once	TRBV6-1	16	TRBD1	TRBJ1-5	TGTGCCAGCAGTGAAGGAGACAGGGGGCTTGGTCAGCCCCAGCATTTT	CASSEGDRGLGQPQHF
-	TRBV27	13	TRBD2	TRBJ2-7	TGTGCCAGCAGCATAGCGGGAGACTACGAGCAGTACTTC	CASSIAGDYEQYF
once	TRBV6-6	15	-	TRBJ2-5	TGTGCCAGCAGTTATCCGGAGGTGGGGCAAGAGACCCAGTACTTC	CASSYPEVGQETQYF
-	TRBV5-1	15	TRBD2	TRBJ2-1	TGCGCCAGCAGCTTGGGGCTAGCGGGAGAGAATGAGCAGTTCTTC	CASSLGLAGENEQFF
-	TRBV30	14	TRBD1	TRBJ1-5	TGTGCCTGGAACGGGACAGGGAATTTTCAGCCCCAGCATTTT	CAWNGTGNFQPQHF
-	TRBV30	13	TRBD1	TRBJ1-2	TGTGCCACCGACCGGGACAGGGTTTATGGCTACACCTTC	CATDRDRVYGYTF
-	TRBV11-2	15	TRBD2	TRBJ2-7	TGTGCCAGCAGCTTAGCATCCCCCTCGGCTAGCGGGAGTAGCTTC	CASSLASPSASGSSF
-	TRBV19	16	TRBD1	TRBJ2-7	TGTGCCAGTAGTATGGATGGACAGGCGCTGACCTACGAGCAGTACTTC	CASSMDGQALTYEQYF
once	TRBV5-6	14	-	TRBJ1-5	TGTGCCAGCAGCCGCCGGGGGAGCAATCAGCCCCAGCATTTT	CASSRRGSNQPQHF
-	TRBV29-1	13	-	TRBJ2-7	TGCAGCGTTGTGATGGACAGAGGACCCGAGCAGTACTTC	CSVVMDRGPEQYF
-	TRBV27	15	-	TRBJ2-3	TGTGCCAGCAGGGGCAGCTTTTTGAAGGAAGATACGCAGTATTTT	CASRGSFLKEDTQYF
-	TRBV5-8	16	-	TRBJ2-6	TGTGCCAGCAGCTGGGAGACCGTTCTCTGGGCCAACGTCCTGACTTTC	CASSWETVLWANVLTF
medium-sized	TRBV5-1	15	-	TRBJ1-1	TGCGCCAGCAGCTTTGCGACGACAAGCAGGTCTGAAGCTTTCTTT	CASSFATTSRSEAFF
-	TRBV19	15	-	TRBJ2-1	TGTGCCAGTAATCGGGCTAGCGACAACACCCCGGTGCAGTTCTTC	CASNRASDNTPVQFF
-	TRBV10-3	15	-	TRBJ1-1	TGTGCCATCAGTGAAAGTCTACAGGGGAACACTGAAGCTTTCTTT	CAISESLQGNTEAFF
few	TRBV30	15	-	TRBJ1-5	TGTGCCTGGAGAAGGGGACAATATAGCAATCAGCCCCAGCATTTT	CAWRRGQYSNQPQHF
-	TRBV28	15	TRBD2	TRBJ2-7	TGTGCCAGCAGTTTATCGGGGGGAAGCTCCTACGAGCAGTACTTC	CASSLSGGSSYEQYF
-	TRBV5-1	18	TRBD1	TRBJ1-4	TGCGCCAGCAGCTCGGGACAGGGGCAGGGTCGGGCTAATGAAAAACTGTTTTTT	CASSSGQGQGRANEKLFF
-	TRBV19	15	TRBD1	TRBJ2-7	TGTGCCAGTAGTAGCGGACAGGCGGCCCGAGTCGAGCAGTACTTC	CASSSGQAARVEQYF
-	TRBV7-2	19	TRBD2	TRBJ2-1	TGTGCCAGCAGCTCATCCGGGACTAGCGGGATTTTCTCCTACAATGAGCAGTTCTTC	CASSSSGTSGIFSYNEQFF
-	TRBV19	14	-	TRBJ2-1	TGTGCCAGTAGTCTCGGGAGAAACTACAATGAGCAGTTCTTC	CASSLGRNYNEQFF
-	TRBV10-2	16	-	TRBJ1-1	TGCGCCAGCTCCCGTCGGGGGGCTGGGAGGAACACTGAAGCTTTCTTT	CASSRRGAGRNTEAFF
-	TRBV4-3	17	TRBD2	TRBJ2-7	TGCGCCAGCAGCCACTCTACCGGACGGGGAGGGGCCTACGAGCAGTACTTC	CASSHSTGRGGAYEQYF
once	TRBV10-3	16	TRBD2	TRBJ2-3	TGTGCCATCAGTGAGTCTGGGAGCGGGATCACAGATACGCAGTATTTT	CAISESGSGITDTQYF
-	TRBV28	13	-	TRBJ1-2	TGTGCCAGCAGTTTACTCCAGGGTCCCGGCTACACCTTC	CASSLLQGPGYTF
-	TRBV6-6	13	TRBD2	TRBJ2-7	TGTGCCAGCACCCGGACTAGCGCAGCCGAGCAGTACTTC	CASTRTSAAEQYF
-	TRBV5-1	15	TRBD2	TRBJ2-1	TGCGCCAGCAGCTACTCACTAGCGGGCGACAATGAGCAGTTCTTC	CASSYSLAGDNEQFF
-	TRBV28	15	TRBD1	TRBJ2-7	TGTGCCAGCAGACCATCCGGACAGGGCGACTACGAGCAGTACTTC	CASRPSGQGDYEQYF
-	TRBV19	13	-	TRBJ1-1	TGTGCCAGCAACGACAGACCGAACACTGAAGCTTTCTTT	CASNDRPNTEAFF
-	TRBV27	16	-	TRBJ2-1	TGTGCCAGCACGAATTCCCAGGGGAGCTCCTACAATGAGCAGTTCTTC	CASTNSQGSSYNEQFF
-	TRBV7-2	15	-	TRBJ1-1	TGTGCCAGCAGCTTAGAGGCAGGGCCGAACACTGAAGCTTTCTTT	CASSLEAGPNTEAFF
-	TRBV19	13	TRBD2	TRBJ2-4	TGTGCCAGTAGTATAGGGGGGGGGAACATTCAGTACTTC	CASSIGGGNIQYF
once	TRBV30	15	TRBD1	TRBJ1-2	TGTGCCTGGAGTACGACAGGGGGCGAAAGGGATGGCTACACCTTC	CAWSTTGGERDGYTF
-	TRBV19	14	-	TRBJ1-2	TGTGCCAGTAGTCCTACTCAGGGCTTCTATGGCTACACCTTC	CASSPTQGFYGYTF
-	TRBV14	16	-	TRBJ2-2	TGTGCCAGCAGCCAAGAGTGGGGGCGGGCCACCGGGGAGCTGTTTTTT	CASSQEWGRATGELFF
-	TRBV4-2	17	TRBD2	TRBJ2-7	TGTGCCAGCAGCCAAGGTGCTGGGACTACACTCTCCTACGAGCAGTACTTC	CASSQGAGTTLSYEQYF
-	TRBV27	17	TRBD2	TRBJ2-7	TGTGCCAGCAGTCCGCCCCCGGGACTAGCGTCTACCTACGAGCAGTACTTC	CASSPPPGLASTYEQYF
-	TRBV18	16	-	TRBJ2-5	TGTGCCAGCTCACCACCGGAGACAGGCTTGGAGAGGACCCAGTACTTC	CASSPPETGLERTQYF
once	TRBV5-1	16	-	TRBJ1-4	TGCGCCAGCAAAGCGTTCGGCCAGCCAACTAATGAAAAACTGTTTTTT	CASKAFGQPTNEKLFF